This TCR beta chain was profiled in a study of T cells in Graves' hyperthyroidism and ophthalmopathy. This clonotype has a count of ten or more. The investigators amplified TCR beta CDR3 regions from RNA transcripts. TCR CDR3 underwent first-round RT-PCR with the HTBI primer set. In TCRdb, the multiplex PCR reads were re-called with MiXCR into one record per CDR3 protein. The sample lists about 59,000 distinct CDR3 sequences; under 70% were seen once. This CDR3 comprises 15 residues. The germline CDR1 and CDR2 sequences are SNHLY and FYNNEI. The ends were cut back, 0 bases at V and 5 bases at J, with 10 bases in the middle.

The clonotype originates from a woman aged 55-70 years with Graves' ophthalmopathy. The sequencing sample was made of blood. This chain joins TRBV2 and TRBJ1-4; no clear D. CDR3 sequence reads: CASSEAGARNEKLFF. The CDR3 DNA follows: TGTGCCAGCAGTGAAGCGGGAGCCAGGAATGAAAAACTGTTTTTT.